This is a list of T cell receptor beta chains from one sample in a study of CD8+CD57+ T cells in acquired aplastic anemia. MiXCR, run by TCRdb on the reads, gives a single entry per CDR3 protein. Of approximately 260,000 distinct CDR3 sequences detected, 82% appear once; the ten largest clones hold 40% to 55%. What was sequenced was sorted CD4+, CD8+, or CD8+CD57+ T cells (not recorded which) from PBMCs. These receptors were obtained from a human donor with aplastic anemia. The CDR3 runs from the conserved cysteine through the conserved F or W. Not every row has a clone size; where given, it reads once, few, many or a size class.

size	J	V	CDR3
few	TRBJ1-4	TRBV9	CASSVGVSRNQPLFF
.	TRBJ1-1	TRBV7-3	CASSISGSGIDTQFF
.	TRBJ2-7	TRBV9	CASSGRGVAYEEYF
.	TRBJ2-5	TRBV2	CANEVAANHETQYF
.	TRBJ2-5	TRBV5-4	CASSLYGSQETQYF
.	TRBJ2-1	TRBV15	CAARALAGEYNEQFF
.	TRBJ2-5	TRBV7-2	CASSTGWGQETEAF
.	TRBJ2-7	TRBV7-8	CANSLACYHQSF
.	TRBJ1-1	TRBV7-9	CASSRGTSGGADTF
once	TRBJ2-7	TRBV7-3	CASSFGGGYTEEYF
.	TRBJ2-3	TRBV7-9	CASSVPLAGNTQSF
.	TRBJ2-7	TRBV19	CASSHVSSANYEQYF
.	TRBJ1-2	TRBV9	CASSVGSDTQFYGYTF
.	TRBJ2-5	TRBV7-3	CASSFRPEETALSF
.	TRBJ2-7	TRBV10-3	CAISESARGNKGEQYF
.	TRBJ2-5	TRBV20-1	CSARDDGGRETQYF
once	TRBJ1-1	TRBV11-2	CASSFNPSGNTEAFF
.	TRBJ2-3	TRBV9	CASSVGSPRNQPHF
.	TRBJ2-5	TRBV2	CASGGSEKETQYF
.	TRBJ2-1	TRBV7-9	CASSPPGQIGANDQFF
.	TRBJ2-7	TRBV2	CASSQEAVTYEQYF
.	TRBJ2-1	TRBV19	CASSVTRGNEQFF
.	TRBJ2-7	TRBV7-8	CASSCRGVAYKQYF
few	TRBJ2-3	TRBV10-1	CASSDEGAGDTQYF
.	TRBJ1-3	TRBV5-8	CASSLTEGTGNTIYF
.	TRBJ2-5	TRBV10-2	CASSDRGVIGETQYF
.	TRBJ1-6	TRBV2	CASSEQGQGNSPLHF
.	TRBJ1-5	TRBV2	CASSGGSGLNQPQHF
.	TRBJ2-1	TRBV7-8	CASSPTGGPVAGQFF
.	TRBJ2-5	TRBV15	CSASRGSAMKTQYF
once	TRBJ2-7	TRBV12-3/TRBV12-4	CASSRDLSYEQYF
.	TRBJ2-7	TRBV12-3/TRBV12-4	CASSPRVPYEQYF
.	TRBJ1-1	TRBV7-8	CASSGLDRQGAKTEAFF
.	TRBJ1-6	TRBV10-3	CAISVRQGDNSPLHF
.	TRBJ1-3	TRBV7-8	CASSFNPDGTALSIYF
many	TRBJ2-3	TRBV9	CASSVGGSRNQPHF
once	TRBJ2-7	TRBV20-1	CSARGRRLNRGYEQYF
few	TRBJ1-1	TRBV7-8	CASSLARGRDTQYFF
.	TRBJ2-1	TRBV24-1	CATSERKRSGQDEQFF
.	TRBJ1-5	TRBV7-2	CASSHTGSRARHF
.	TRBJ2-3	TRBV7-3	CASTREADAHYF